The source of this T cell receptor beta chain is a study of T cells expressing NK-cell markers. Across the whole study: Within the sequenced cohort of eight donors, seven exhibited HCMV seropositivity and one was seronegative. Study conclusions and caveats: One observes that, in several donors, these clonotypes were also the leading ones within the CD3+CD56-NKG2C+ fraction. Among CD8+ T cells from six donors, dominant NKG2C+ clonotypes accounted for roughly 1.0-7.0%. Whether expanded NKG2C-expressing T cell clones recognize HCMV is unknown.

TCRdb reprocessed the 5' RACE reads, with one entry per CDR3 protein and no DNA. The sample holds approximately 460,000 distinct CDR3 sequences. The CDR3 extends over 11 amino acids. Germline CDR1 and CDR2: SEHNR and FQNEAQ (reference sequence). As for this clonotype: Its antigen remains unidentified.

The chain employs TRBV7-9 and TRBJ2-7. Material for sequencing was blood T cells: a sorted CD56 or NKG2C T cell subset, CD4+ or CD8+ T cells, or bulk PBMC T cells (not recorded which). This clonotype was obtained from a woman between 18 and 69 years old in good health. The CDR3 here is CASSPIAEQYF.